This T cell receptor (beta chain) was sequenced for a study of regulatory T cells in long-lasting Graves disease. This clonotype was picked up a small number of times. Its target is not known. CDR3 length: 12 amino acids. Germline CDR1 reads SGHRS; CDR2 reads YFSETQ. The V end lost 6 bases, the J end lost 5 bases, and 11 bases lay between the germline ends. The time point is: persistent/refractory GD, antithyroid drugs over 5 years with positive TRAb. PBMC RNA served as the TCR library source. Patients were enrolled at an endocrinology department in Xi'an, China. CDR3-region Arm-PCR and iRepertoire HTBI primers produced the TCR beta libraries. TCRdb ran MiXCR on the multiplex PCR reads and lists one entry per CDR3 protein. The sample yields 300,000 to 500,000 distinct CDR3 sequences, less than 25% seen once. Findings and limits, study-wide: It is possible that accuracy was reduced by the small size of the sample. Persistent disease preferred TRBV28, TRBJ1-2 and TRBJ2-5.

The chain recombines TRBV5-1 with TRBJ1-1; no clear D. The sequencing here drew on peripheral blood mononuclear cells (PBMCs), taken when the disease was refractory, from a patient treated with antithyroid drugs. The sequence came from a female donor with Graves disease. CDR3 in amino acids: CASKSLGTEAFF. CDR3 sequence (DNA): TGCGCCAGCAAGTCGTTGGGAACTGAAGCTTTCTTT.